Given below is one T cell receptor beta chain in context. The antigen is unknown. V dropped 10 bases and J dropped 0 bases, with 16 bases sitting between them. The CDR3 length is 15 residues. CDR1 and CDR2 from the germline V gene are ENHRY and SYGVKD. Sorted-subset replicate PCRs used approximately 190 ng of genomic DNA. This amount corresponded to some 32,000 T cell genomes. Using immunoSEQ multiplex PCR, the repertoire was profiled, and TCRdb retains in-frame clones only, with some absent. The repertoire holds about 2.5 million clones, around 93% seen once, with 0.3% to 0.4% in the top ten. This sample is part of a study of shared clonotypes between healthy human individuals. The overall study: A few men and a couple of women, aged 18 to 49, were donors. Per donor, three plates held CD4 naive cells, three held CD4 memory, two held CD8 naive and one held CD8 memory.

Regarding the study as a whole: The low donor count limited represented genetic and exposure-history diversity.

Sequencing used naive CD4+ T cells from PBMCs. Subset of the sample: CD45RA+ positively selected. This clonotype originated in a man between 18 and 29 years old in good health. Some clones in this sample may be carry-over from other donors' samples. The V call is TRBV10-3, the J call TRBJ1-5, with unresolved D. The CDR3 sequence is CATRTATNSNQPQHF. The CDR3 coding sequence is TGTGCCACACGGACCGCTACAAATAGCAATCAGCCCCAGCATTTT.